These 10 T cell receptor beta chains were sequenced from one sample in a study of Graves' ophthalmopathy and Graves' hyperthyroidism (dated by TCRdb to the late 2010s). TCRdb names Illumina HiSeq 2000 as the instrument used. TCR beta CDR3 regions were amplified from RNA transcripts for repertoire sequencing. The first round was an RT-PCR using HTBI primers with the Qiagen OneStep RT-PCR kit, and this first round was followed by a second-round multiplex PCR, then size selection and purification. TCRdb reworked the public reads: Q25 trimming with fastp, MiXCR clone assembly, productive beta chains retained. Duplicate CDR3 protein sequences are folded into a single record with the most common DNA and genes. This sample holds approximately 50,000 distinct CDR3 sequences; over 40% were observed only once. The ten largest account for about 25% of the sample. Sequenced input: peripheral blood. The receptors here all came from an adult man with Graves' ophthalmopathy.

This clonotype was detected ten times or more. CDR3 coding DNA: TGCAGTGCTAGTACGGGACAGGAGATGAACACTGAAGCTTTCTTT. Its translation: CSASTGQEMNTEAFF. This rearrangement joins TRBV20-1 to TRBJ1-1, with 8 bases fitting TRBD1. Germline trimming cut 3 bases from V and 0 bases from J; bases unmatched to any gene: 6. The germline V gene has CDR1 DFQATT and CDR2 SNEGSKA (reference sequence). This CDR3 contains 15 residues.

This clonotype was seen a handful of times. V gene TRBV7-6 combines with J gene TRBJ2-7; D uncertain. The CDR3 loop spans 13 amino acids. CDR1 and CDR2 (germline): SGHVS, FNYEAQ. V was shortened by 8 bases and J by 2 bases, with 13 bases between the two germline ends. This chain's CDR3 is CASSGPATYEQYF. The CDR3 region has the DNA TGTGCCAGCTCTGGGCCTGCTACCTACGAGCAGTACTTC.

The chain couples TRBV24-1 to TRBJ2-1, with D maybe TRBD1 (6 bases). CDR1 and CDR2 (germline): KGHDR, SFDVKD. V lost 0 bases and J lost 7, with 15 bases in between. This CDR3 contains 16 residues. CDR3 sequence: CATSDLQRGGANEQFF. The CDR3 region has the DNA TGTGCCACCAGTGATTTGCAACGAGGGGGTGCGAATGAGCAGTTCTTC.

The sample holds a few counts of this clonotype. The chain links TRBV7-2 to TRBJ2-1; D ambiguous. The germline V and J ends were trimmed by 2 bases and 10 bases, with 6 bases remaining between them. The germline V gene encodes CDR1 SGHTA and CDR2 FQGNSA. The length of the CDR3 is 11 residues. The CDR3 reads CASSLTPEQFF. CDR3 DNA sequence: TGTGCCAGCAGCTTAACGCCGGAGCAGTTCTTC.

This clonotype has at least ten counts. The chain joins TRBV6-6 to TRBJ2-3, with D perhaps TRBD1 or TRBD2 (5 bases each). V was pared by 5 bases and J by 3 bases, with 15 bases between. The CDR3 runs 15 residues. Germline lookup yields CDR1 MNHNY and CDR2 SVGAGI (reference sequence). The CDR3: CASSPDSGGTDTQYF. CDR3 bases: TGTGCCAGCAGTCCTGACAGCGGAGGAACAGATACGCAGTATTTT.

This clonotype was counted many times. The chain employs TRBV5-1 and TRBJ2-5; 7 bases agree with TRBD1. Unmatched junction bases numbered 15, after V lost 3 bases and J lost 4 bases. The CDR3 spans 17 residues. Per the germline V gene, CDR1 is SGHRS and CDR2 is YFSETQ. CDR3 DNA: TGCGCCAGCAGCTCACTTACGGCGACAGGGATTGGAGAGACCCAGTACTTC. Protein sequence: CASSSLTATGIGETQYF.

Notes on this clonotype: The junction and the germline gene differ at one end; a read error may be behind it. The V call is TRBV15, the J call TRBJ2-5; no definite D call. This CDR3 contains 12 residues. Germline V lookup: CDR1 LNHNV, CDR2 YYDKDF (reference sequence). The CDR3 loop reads CAASRPRETQYF. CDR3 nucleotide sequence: TGTGCCGCCAGTCGGCCCCGAGAGACCCAGTACTTC.

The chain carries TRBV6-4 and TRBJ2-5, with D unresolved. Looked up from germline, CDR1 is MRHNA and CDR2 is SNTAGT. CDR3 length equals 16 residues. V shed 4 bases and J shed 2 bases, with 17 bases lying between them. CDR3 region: CASSARESRWQETQYF. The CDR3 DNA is TGTGCCAGCAGTGCTAGAGAGTCACGGTGGCAAGAGACCCAGTACTTC.

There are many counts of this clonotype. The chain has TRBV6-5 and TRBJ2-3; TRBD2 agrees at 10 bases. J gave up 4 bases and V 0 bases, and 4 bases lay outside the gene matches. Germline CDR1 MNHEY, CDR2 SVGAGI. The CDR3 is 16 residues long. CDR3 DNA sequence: TGTGCCAGCAGTTACTCCCTAGCGGGAGTCTCAGATACGCAGTATTTT. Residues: CASSYSLAGVSDTQYF.

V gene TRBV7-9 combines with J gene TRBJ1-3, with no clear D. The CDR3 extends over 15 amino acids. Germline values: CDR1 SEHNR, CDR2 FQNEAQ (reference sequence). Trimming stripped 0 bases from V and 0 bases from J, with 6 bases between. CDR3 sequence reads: CASSLAGVSGNTIYF. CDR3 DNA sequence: TGTGCCAGCAGCTTAGCGGGCGTCTCTGGAAACACCATATATTTT.